This T cell receptor (beta chain) was sequenced during a study of blood T cell repertoires in COVID-19. Study-wide background: Samples of COVID-19 (acute and convalescent) were obtained from the United States, Italy and Spain.

Per the original methods: Amplification from reference gene primers served as the basis for estimated nucleated cell counts. Some clones are missing from TCRdb's copy, which holds only in-frame ones; the method was immunoSEQ multiplex PCR. The V and J calls and clone size are taken from that table; D and trimming were inferred from the DNA. This table holds 99,000 or so clones, around four fifths found once. The sample consisted of peripheral blood. The TCR sequence derives from a man between 60 and 70 years old with acute or convalescent COVID-19.

CDR3 bases: TGTGCCAGTTTGGGGGGGCGCGGCACTGAAGCTTTCTTT. Its protein product is CASLGGRGTEAFF. The chain joins TRBV6-5 to TRBJ1-1; D may be TRBD1 (6 bases). The V gene's germline CDR1 is MNHEY and CDR2 SVGAGI. The CDR3 runs 13 residues. Trimming stripped 9 bases from V and 4 bases from J, with 15 bases between.